This T cell receptor (beta chain) was identified during a study of T-cell memory formation after mild COVID-19. For the study at large: TCR clustering was largely donor specific.

This clonotype was detected only a few times. The antigen remains undetermined. V was shortened by 7 bases and J by 5 bases, with 8 bases between the two germline ends. The CDR3 runs 11 residues. Constant-segment-primed 5'RACE gave TCR alpha and TCR beta cDNA libraries with sample barcodes and UMIs. TCRdb processed the 5' RACE reads anew with MiXCR; each CDR3 protein has one entry. The repertoire has under 350,000 distinct CDR3 sequences, about 17% of them found once; the top ten carry around a fifth. Study-level results: Day 37-peaking second-wave clones had unconfirmed SARS-CoV-2 specificity.

The sample taken for sequencing was PBMCs or a T cell subset sorted from them (not recorded which). This chain joins TRBV12-3 or TRBV12-4 and TRBJ1-2; no clear D. The clonotype originates from a man aged 18 to 29 who had mild COVID-19 (a few samples of this study predate the infection). Cell type and time point are not known. The CDR3 sequence: CASTREYGYTF. CDR3 sequence (DNA): TGTGCCAGCACTAGGGAATATGGCTACACCTTC.